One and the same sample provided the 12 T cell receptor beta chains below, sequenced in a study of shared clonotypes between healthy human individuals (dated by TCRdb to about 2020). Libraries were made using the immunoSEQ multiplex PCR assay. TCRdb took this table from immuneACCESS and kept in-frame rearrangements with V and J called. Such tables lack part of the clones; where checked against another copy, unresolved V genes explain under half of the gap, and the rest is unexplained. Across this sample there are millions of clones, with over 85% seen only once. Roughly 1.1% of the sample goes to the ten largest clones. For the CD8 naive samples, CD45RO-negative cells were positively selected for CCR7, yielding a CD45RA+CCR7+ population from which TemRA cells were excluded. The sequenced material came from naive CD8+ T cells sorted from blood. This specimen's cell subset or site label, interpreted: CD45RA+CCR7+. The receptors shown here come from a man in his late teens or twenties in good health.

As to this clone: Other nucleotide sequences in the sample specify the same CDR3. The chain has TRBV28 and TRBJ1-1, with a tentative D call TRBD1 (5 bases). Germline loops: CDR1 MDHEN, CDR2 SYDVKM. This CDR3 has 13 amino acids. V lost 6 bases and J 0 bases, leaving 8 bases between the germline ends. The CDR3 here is CASRGLMNTEAFF. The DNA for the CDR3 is TGTGCCAGCAGGGGGCTTATGAACACTGAAGCTTTCTTT.

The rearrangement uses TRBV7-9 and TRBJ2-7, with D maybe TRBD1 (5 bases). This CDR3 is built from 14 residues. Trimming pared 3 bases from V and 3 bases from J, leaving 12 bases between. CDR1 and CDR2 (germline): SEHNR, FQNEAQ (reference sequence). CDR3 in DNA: TGTGCCAGCAGCTTGCAGGGTTTCATCTACGAGCAGTACTTC. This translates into CASSLQGFIYEQYF.

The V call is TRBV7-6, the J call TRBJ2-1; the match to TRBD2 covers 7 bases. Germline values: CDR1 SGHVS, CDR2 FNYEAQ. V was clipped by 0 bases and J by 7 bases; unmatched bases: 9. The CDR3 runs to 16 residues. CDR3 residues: CASSLAEAGVSNEQFF. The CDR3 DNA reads TGTGCCAGCAGCTTAGCGGAGGCGGGAGTATCGAATGAGCAGTTCTTC. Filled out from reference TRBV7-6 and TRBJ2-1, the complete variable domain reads GAGVSQSPRYKVTKRGQDVALRCDPISGHVSLYWYRQALGQGPEFLTYFNYEAQQDKSGLPNDRFSAERPEGSISTLTIQRTEQRDSAMYRCASSLAEAGVSNEQFFGPGTRLTVL.

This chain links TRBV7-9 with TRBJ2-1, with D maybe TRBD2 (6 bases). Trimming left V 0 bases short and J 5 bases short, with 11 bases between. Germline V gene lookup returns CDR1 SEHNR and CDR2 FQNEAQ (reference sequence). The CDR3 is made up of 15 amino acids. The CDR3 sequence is CASSLARGMNNEQFF. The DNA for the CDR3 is TGTGCCAGCAGCTTAGCCCGCGGGATGAACAATGAGCAGTTCTTC. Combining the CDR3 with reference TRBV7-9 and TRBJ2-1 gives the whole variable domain DTGVSQNPRHKITKRGQNVTFRCDPISEHNRLYWYRQTLGQGPEFLTYFQNEAQLEKSRLLSDRFSAERPKGSFSTLEIQRTEQGDSAMYLCASSLARGMNNEQFFGPGTRLTVL.

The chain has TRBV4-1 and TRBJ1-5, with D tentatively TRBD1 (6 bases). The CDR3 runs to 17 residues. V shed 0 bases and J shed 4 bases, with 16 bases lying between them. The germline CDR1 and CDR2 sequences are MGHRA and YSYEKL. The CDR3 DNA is TGCGCCAGCAGCCAAGAACCCGTCGGACAGTTAAATCAGCCCCAGCATTTT. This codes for CASSQEPVGQLNQPQHF.

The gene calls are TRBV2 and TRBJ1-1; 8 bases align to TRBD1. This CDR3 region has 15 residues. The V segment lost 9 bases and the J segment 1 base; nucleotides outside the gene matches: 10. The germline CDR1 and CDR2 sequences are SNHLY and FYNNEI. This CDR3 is CASTHGTGQNTEAFF. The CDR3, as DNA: TGTGCCAGTACTCACGGGACAGGTCAGAACACTGAAGCTTTCTTT.

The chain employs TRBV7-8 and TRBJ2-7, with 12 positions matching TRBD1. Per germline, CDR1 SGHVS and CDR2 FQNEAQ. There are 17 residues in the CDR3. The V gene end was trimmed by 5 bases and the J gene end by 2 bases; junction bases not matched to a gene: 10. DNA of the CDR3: TGTGCCAGCAGCCCGTTAACGGGGACAGGGGGCACCTACGAGCAGTACTTC. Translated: CASSPLTGTGGTYEQYF.

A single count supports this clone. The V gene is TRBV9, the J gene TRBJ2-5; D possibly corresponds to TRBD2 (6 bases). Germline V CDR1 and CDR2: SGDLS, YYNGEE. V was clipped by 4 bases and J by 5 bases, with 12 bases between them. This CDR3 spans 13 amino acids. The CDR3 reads CASSPIREETQYF. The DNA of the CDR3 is TGTGCCAGCAGCCCAATCCGGGAGGAGACCCAGTACTTC.

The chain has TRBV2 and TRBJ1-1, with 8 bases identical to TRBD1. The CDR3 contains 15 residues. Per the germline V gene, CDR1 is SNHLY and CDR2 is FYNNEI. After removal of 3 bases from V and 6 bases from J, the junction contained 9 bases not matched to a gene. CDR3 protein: CASSDTAGGNAEAFF. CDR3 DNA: TGTGCCAGCAGTGATACGGCAGGGGGCAACGCTGAAGCTTTCTTT. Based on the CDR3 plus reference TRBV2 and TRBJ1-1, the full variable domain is EPEVTQTPSHQVTQMGQEVILRCVPISNHLYFYWYRQILGQKVEFLVSFYNNEISEKSEIFDDQFSVERPDGSNFTLKIRSTKLEDSAMYFCASSDTAGGNAEAFFGQGTRLTVV.

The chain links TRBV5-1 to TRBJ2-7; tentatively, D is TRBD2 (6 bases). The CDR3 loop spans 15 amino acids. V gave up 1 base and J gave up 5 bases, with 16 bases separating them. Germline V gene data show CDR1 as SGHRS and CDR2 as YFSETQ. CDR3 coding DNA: TGCGCCAGCAGCTTGTTCCTGGGGGGAGGCGACGAGCAGTACTTC. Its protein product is CASSLFLGGGDEQYF.

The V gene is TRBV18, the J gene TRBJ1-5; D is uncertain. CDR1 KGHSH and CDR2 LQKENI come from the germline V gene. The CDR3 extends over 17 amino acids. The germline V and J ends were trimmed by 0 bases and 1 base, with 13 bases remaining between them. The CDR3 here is CASSPPEGGRSNQPQHF. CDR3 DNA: TGTGCCAGCTCACCACCGGAAGGAGGTCGGAGCAATCAGCCCCAGCATTTT.

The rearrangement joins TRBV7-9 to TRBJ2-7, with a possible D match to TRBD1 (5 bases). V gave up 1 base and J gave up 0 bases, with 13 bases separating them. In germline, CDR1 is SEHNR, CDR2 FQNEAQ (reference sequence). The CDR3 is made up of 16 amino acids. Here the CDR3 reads CASSLEKGRGSYEQYF. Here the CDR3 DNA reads TGTGCCAGCAGCTTAGAAAAGGGGCGAGGCTCCTACGAGCAGTACTTC.